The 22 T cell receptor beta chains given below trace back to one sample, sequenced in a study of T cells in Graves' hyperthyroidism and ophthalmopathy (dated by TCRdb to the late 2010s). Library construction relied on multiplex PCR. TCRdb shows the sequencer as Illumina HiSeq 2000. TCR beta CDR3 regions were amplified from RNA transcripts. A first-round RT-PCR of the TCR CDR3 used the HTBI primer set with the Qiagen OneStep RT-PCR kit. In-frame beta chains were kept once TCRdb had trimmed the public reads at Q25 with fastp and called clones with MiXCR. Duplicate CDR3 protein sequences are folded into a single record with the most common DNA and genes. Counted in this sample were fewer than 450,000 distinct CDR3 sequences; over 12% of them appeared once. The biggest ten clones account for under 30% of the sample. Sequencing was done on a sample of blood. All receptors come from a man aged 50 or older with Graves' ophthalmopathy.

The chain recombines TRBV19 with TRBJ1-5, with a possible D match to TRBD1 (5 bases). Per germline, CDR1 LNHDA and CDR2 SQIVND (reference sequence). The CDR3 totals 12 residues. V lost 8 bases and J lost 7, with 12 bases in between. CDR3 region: CASRDLGQPQHF. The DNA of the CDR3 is TGTGCCAGTCGGGACCTGGGACAGCCCCAGCATTTT.

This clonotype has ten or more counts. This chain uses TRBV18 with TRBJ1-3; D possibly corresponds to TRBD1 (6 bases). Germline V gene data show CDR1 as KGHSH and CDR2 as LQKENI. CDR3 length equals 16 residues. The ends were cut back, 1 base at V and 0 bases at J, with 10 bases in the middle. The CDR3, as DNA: TGTGCCAGCTCACCACGGACAGCTAGCTCTGGAAACACCATATATTTT. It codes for CASSPRTASSGNTIYF.

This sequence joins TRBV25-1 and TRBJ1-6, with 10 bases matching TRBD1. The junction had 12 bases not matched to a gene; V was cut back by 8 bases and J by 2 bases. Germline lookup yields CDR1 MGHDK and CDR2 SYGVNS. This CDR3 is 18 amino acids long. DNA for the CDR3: TGTGCCAGCTCCCTTCCTCCAGGACAGGGGGCCTATAATTCACCCCTCCACTTT. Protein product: CASSLPPGQGAYNSPLHF.

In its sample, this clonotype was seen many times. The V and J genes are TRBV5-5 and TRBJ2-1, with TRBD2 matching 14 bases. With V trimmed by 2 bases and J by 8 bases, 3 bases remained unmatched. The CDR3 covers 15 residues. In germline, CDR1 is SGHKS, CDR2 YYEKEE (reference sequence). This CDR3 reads CASSFGLAGGYEQFF. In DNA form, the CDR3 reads TGTGCCAGCAGCTTCGGACTAGCGGGAGGTTATGAGCAGTTCTTC.

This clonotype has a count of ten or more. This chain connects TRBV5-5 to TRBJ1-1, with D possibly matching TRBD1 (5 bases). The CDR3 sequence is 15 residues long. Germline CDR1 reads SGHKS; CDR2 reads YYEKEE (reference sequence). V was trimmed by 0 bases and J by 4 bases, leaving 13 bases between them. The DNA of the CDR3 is TGTGCCAGCAGCTTGGAATTCCGTGGGGGCACTGAAGCTTTCTTT. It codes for CASSLEFRGGTEAFF.

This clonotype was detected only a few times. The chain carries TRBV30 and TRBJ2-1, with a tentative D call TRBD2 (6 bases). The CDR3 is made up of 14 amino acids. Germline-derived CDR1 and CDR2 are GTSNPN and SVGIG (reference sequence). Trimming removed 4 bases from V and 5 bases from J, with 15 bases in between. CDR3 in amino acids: CAWTRYGSHNEQFF. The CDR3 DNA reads TGTGCCTGGACAAGATACGGGAGTCACAATGAGCAGTTCTTC.

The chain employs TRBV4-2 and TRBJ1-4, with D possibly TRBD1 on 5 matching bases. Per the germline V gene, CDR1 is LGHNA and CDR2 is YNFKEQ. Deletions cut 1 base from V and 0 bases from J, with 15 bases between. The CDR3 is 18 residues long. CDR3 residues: CASSQVPLGAATNEKLFF. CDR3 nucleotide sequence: TGTGCCAGCAGCCAAGTCCCCCTTGGGGCAGCAACTAATGAAAAACTGTTTTTT.

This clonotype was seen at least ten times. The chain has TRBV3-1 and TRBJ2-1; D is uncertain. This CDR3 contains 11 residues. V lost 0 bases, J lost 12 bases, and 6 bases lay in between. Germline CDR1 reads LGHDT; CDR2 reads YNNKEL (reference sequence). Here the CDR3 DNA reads TGTGCCAGCAGCCAAGACACACTGCAGTTCTTC. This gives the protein CASSQDTLQFF.

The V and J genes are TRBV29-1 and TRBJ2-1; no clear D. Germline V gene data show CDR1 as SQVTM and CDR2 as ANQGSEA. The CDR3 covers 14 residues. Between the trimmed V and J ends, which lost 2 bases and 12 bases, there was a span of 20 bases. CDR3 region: CSVEIETGGVTQFF. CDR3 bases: TGCAGCGTTGAAATTGAAACCGGTGGGGTTACGCAGTTCTTC.

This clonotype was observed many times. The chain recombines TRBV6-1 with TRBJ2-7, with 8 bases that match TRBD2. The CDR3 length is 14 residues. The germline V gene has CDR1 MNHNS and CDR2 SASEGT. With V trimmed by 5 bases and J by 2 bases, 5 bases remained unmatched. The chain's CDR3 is CASSYSGTPYEQYF. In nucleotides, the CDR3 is TGTGCCAGCAGTTATAGCGGGACCCCCTACGAGCAGTACTTC.

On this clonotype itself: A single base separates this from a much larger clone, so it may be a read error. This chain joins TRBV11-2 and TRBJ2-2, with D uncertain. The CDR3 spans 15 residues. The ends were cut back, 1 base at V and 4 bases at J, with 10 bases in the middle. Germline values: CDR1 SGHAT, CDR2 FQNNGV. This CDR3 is CASSLVTETTGELFF. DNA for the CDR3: TGTGCCAGCAGCTTAGTCACAGAGACCACCGGGGAGCTGTTTTTT.

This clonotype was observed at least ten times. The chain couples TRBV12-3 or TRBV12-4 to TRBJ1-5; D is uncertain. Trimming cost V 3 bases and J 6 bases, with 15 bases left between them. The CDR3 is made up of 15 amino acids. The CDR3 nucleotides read TGTGCCAGCAGTTTTACGCGGACGGAAGGTCAGCCCCAGCATTTT. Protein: CASSFTRTEGQPQHF.

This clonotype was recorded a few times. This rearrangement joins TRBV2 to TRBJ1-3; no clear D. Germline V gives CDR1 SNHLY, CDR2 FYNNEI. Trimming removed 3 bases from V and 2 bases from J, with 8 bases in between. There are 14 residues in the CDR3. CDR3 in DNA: TGTGCCAGCAGTGACAGACCCGCTGGAAACACCATATATTTT. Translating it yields CASSDRPAGNTIYF.

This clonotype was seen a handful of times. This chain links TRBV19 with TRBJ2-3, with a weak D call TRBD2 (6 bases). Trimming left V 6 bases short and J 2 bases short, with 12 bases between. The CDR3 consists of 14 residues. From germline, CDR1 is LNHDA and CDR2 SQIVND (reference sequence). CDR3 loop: CASRVAVNTDTQYF. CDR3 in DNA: TGTGCCAGTAGGGTAGCGGTCAACACAGATACGCAGTATTTT.

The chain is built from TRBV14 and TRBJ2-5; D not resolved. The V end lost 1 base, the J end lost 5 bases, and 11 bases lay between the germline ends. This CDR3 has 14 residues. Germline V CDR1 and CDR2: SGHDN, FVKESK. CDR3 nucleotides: TGTGCCAGCAGCCAAGGAATGTTATGGGAGACCCAGTACTTC. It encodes CASSQGMLWETQYF.

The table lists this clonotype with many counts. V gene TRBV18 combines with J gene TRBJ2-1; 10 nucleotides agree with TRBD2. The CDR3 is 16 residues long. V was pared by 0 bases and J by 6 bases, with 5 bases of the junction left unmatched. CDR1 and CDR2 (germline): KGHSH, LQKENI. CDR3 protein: CASSPPGLAGGNEQFF. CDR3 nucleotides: TGTGCCAGCTCACCACCTGGATTAGCGGGAGGCAATGAGCAGTTCTTC.

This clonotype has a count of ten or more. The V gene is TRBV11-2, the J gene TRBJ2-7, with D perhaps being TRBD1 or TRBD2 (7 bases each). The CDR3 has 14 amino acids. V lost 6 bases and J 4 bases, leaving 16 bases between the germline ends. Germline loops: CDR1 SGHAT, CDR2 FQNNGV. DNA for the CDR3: TGTGCCAGCAGATTAATCAGGGGGGGTTACGAGCAGTACTTC. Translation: CASRLIRGGYEQYF.

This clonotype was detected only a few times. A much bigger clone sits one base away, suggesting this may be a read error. CDR3 region: CSVSPGSGRGGDEQYF. DNA of the CDR3: TGCAGCGTTAGTCCAGGGAGCGGGAGAGGGGGGGACGAGCAGTACTTC. The chain employs TRBV29-1 and TRBJ2-7; TRBD2 matches at 8 bases. The CDR3 totals 16 residues. Germline V gives CDR1 SQVTM, CDR2 ANQGSEA. V lost 5 bases to trimming and J lost 5 bases; unmatched junction nucleotides: 17.

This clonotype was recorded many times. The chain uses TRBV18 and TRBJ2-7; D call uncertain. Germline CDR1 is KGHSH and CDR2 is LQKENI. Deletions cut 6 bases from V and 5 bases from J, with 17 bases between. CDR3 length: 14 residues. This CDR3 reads CASSRNPGGDEQYF. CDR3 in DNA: TGTGCCAGCTCGAGGAATCCGGGTGGTGACGAGCAGTACTTC.

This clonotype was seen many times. As DNA, the CDR3 is TGTGCCATCAGTGTGGACGGGGACCAGCCCCAGCATTTT. As protein: CAISVDGDQPQHF. The V gene is TRBV10-3, the J gene TRBJ1-5; D is perhaps TRBD1 (5 bases). The CDR3 length is 13 residues. V shed 4 bases and J shed 7 bases, with 11 bases lying between them. CDR1 is ENHRY, CDR2 SYGVKD, per germline.

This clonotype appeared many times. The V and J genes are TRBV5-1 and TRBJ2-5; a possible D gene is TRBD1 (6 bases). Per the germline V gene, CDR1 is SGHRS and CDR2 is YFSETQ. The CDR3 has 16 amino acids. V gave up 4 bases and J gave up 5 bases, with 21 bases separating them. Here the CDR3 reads CASSPGPGAVGETQYF. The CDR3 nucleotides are TGCGCCAGCAGCCCTGGCCCAGGGGCGGTTGGGGAGACCCAGTACTTC.

The CDR3 loop is CASSGVGRASAPPLHF. CDR3 in DNA: TGTGCCAGCAGCGGGGTGGGCCGGGCCTCCGCGCCACCCCTCCACTTT. The rearrangement uses TRBV2 and TRBJ1-6; D is unclear. Germline values: CDR1 SNHLY, CDR2 FYNNEI. The CDR3 contains 16 residues. Trimming stripped 6 bases from V and 11 bases from J, with 23 bases between.